Sequencing of this T cell receptor (beta chain) was carried out in a study of tumor-infiltrating lymphocytes in localized non-small cell lung cancer. Findings of the study overall: Tumor T-cell fraction from TCR sequencing was not associated with recurrence-free survival (p = 0.61).

With respect to this clone: Its target is not known.

Per germline, CDR1 LNHNV and CDR2 YYDKDF (reference sequence). Trimming took off 3 bases at V and 6 bases at J, with 18 bases between the two ends. CDR3 length: 15 residues. This table comes from immunoSEQ multiplex PCR, and its TCRdb copy is limited to in-frame clones, with some not included. The sample has roughly 7,000 clones, about 74% seen once. The sequence was obtained from a human donor with non-small cell lung cancer. The sequenced material came from lung tumor tissue. The chain carries TRBV15 and TRBJ2-7; perhaps D is TRBD1 or TRBD2 (6 bases each). The CDR3 loop is CATSRGGPGAGEQYF. CDR3 nucleotides: TGTGCCACCAGCAGGGGTGGGCCGGGGGCAGGCGAGCAGTACTTC.